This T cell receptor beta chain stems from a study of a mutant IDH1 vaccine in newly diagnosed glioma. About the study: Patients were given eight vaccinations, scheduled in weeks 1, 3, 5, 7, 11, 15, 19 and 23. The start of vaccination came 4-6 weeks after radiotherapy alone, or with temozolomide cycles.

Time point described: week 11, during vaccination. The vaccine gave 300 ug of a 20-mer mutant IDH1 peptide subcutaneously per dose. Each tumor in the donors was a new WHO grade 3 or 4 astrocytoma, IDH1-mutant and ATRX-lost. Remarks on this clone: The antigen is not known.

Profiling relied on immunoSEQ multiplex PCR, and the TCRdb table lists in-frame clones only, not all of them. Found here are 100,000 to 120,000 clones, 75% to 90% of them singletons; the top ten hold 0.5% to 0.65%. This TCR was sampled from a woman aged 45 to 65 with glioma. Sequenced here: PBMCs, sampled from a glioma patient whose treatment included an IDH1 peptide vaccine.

The CDR3 nucleotides read TGTGCCAGCAGGGACCGGCAGGGAGCCAACAATGAGCAGTTCTTC. As protein: CASRDRQGANNEQFF. The V gene is TRBV28, the J gene TRBJ2-1; D might be TRBD1 or TRBD2, each matching 5 bases. This CDR3 has 15 amino acids. The V gene's germline CDR1 is MDHEN and CDR2 SYDVKM. V gave up 6 bases and J gave up 5 bases, with 17 bases separating them.